This is a list of T cell receptor beta chains from one sample in a study of shared clonotypes between healthy human individuals. The protocol was immunoSEQ multiplex PCR, while the TCRdb copy is restricted to in-frame clones and leaves out a portion. The table records 1.4 million or so clones, roughly 98.5% of them present only once. The specimen sequenced was naive CD4+ T cells sorted from blood. The receptors stem from a man aged 25 to 45 in good health. The conserved cysteine and the conserved F or W are not part of the CDR3 here. The D gene is left open where the match is weak.

V gene	J gene	D gene	CDR3 protein
TRBV4-1	TRBJ2-5	.	ASSQVPLPGKETQY
TRBV5-1	TRBJ2-7	TRBD2	ASSRSTSGRGSEQY
TRBV5-1	TRBJ2-7	.	ASSLVSQAYEQY
TRBV7-9	TRBJ2-3	TRBD2	ASSLGLSGKSFTDTQY
TRBV20-1	TRBJ2-1	.	SAWGNEQF
TRBV7-3	TRBJ2-7	TRBD2	ASSRGPGGYEQY
TRBV29-1	TRBJ2-1	TRBD1	SARGPTRGNEQF
TRBV7-6	TRBJ2-3	.	ASSLGSRQVITDTQY
TRBV28	TRBJ2-7	.	ASSLTPGHGSWGYEQY
TRBV5-1	TRBJ2-2	TRBD2	ASSLFRTSGIKTGELF
TRBV27	TRBJ2-1	TRBD1	ASSLLTGTGGNEQF
TRBV5-1	TRBJ1-5	.	ASSLMGVGQPQH
TRBV2	TRBJ2-5	.	ASSKIAVETQY
TRBV6-6	TRBJ2-7	TRBD1	ASTKGTAYEQY
TRBV11-1	TRBJ2-1	.	ASSLAPYTYNEQF
TRBV19	TRBJ2-7	.	ASSLWGDYEQY
TRBV28	TRBJ1-5	.	ASSWQGQPQH
TRBV28	TRBJ1-2	.	ASRLLNGGYT
TRBV2	TRBJ2-2	.	ASRQGSTGELF
TRBV7-9	TRBJ2-2	.	ASSFGGNTGELF
TRBV5-1	TRBJ2-5	TRBD2	ASSLALAGSETQY
TRBV29-1	TRBJ1-1	.	SVERRRSRIQVDTEAF
TRBV19	TRBJ2-5	.	ASSIATGKVETQY
TRBV7-9	TRBJ2-7	.	ASSFGQGPGYEQY
TRBV27	TRBJ2-3	TRBD2	ASGTSGDTQY
TRBV19	TRBJ1-5	TRBD1	ASSIRGQGNQPQH
TRBV28	TRBJ1-5	.	ASTIGGVNSNQPQH
TRBV7-2	TRBJ2-2	.	ASSFHPTNTGELF
TRBV11-2	TRBJ2-1	.	ASSLDPGEQF
TRBV9	TRBJ2-7	.	ASRADRSPYEQY
TRBV15	TRBJ2-3	TRBD2	ATSRRTSGREDTQY
TRBV27	TRBJ1-5	TRBD1	ASRLKGTGGQPQH
TRBV5-4	TRBJ1-1	.	ASSLAPRTEAF
TRBV6-5	TRBJ2-7	.	ASSAERWEQY
TRBV5-8	TRBJ1-1	.	ASSLGRANTEAF
TRBV28	TRBJ2-1	.	ASSLWEGQRNEQF
TRBV7-9	TRBJ2-2	.	ASSLVLGAGELF
TRBV30	TRBJ1-4	.	AWTPGGWEKLF
TRBV18	TRBJ1-2	TRBD1	ASSPGPGGDYGYT
TRBV29-1	TRBJ2-6	.	SVDSSDSGANVLT
TRBV18	TRBJ2-1	.	ASSPEGNEQF
TRBV11-2	TRBJ1-2	.	ASSLVAGYGYT
TRBV10-3	TRBJ2-2	.	AISERSLNTGELF
TRBV2	TRBJ2-1	TRBD2	ANNAASGRDEQF
TRBV7-7	TRBJ2-1	TRBD2	ASSPIAGGEQF
TRBV10-3	TRBJ2-3	.	AISAQDTQY
TRBV6-1	TRBJ2-7	TRBD2	ASKRDLPSYEQY
TRBV5-1	TRBJ1-1	.	ASSLDPRTGGTEAF